This T cell receptor beta chain was identified during a study of radiotherapy plus CTLA-4 blockade in lung cancer. At the level of the study: Objective responses were documented in under 20% of patients, with disease control in approximately 31%.

Sequencing was performed with immunoSEQ multiplex PCR; in TCRdb, only in-frame clones are kept and a portion is missing. This table has approximately 73,000 clones, more than 75% appearing once. CDR1 SGHRS and CDR2 YFSETQ come from the germline V gene. The CDR3 extends over 16 amino acids. V lost 4 bases and J lost 6; bases outside the gene matches: 10. The sample in question was peripheral blood, obtained from a patient treated with radiotherapy plus ipilimumab. The chain is built from TRBV5-1 and TRBJ2-2; 9 bases map to TRBD2. This receptor was obtained from a human donor with non-small cell lung cancer that progressed on radiotherapy plus ipilimumab. The CDR3 loop is CASSLPGTSSPGELFF. The CDR3 nucleotides read TGCGCCAGCAGCCTCCCCGGGACTAGCTCCCCCGGGGAGCTGTTTTTT.